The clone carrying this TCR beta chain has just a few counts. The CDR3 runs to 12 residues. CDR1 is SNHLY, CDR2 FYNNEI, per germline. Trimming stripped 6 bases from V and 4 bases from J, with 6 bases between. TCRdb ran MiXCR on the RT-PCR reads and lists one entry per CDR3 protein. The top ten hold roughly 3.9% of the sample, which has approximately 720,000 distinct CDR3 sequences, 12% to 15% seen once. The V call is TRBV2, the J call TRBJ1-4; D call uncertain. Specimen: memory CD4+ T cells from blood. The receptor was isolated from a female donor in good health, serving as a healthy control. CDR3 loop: CASSKNNEKLFF. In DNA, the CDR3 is TGTGCCAGCAGCAAAAATAATGAAAAACTGTTTTTT.